This T cell receptor (beta chain) emerged from a study of T cell changes during pregnancy in multiple sclerosis. This table comes from immunoSEQ multiplex PCR, and its TCRdb copy is limited to in-frame clones, with some not included. The repertoire holds about 80,000 clones, about 90% seen once, with 2.6% in the top ten. The TCR was taken from a female donor with multiple sclerosis, enrolled in a pregnancy study. The sample in question was peripheral blood, obtained before pregnancy.

The CDR3 region has the DNA TGTGCCAGCGTCAGAGAGGTTGGTGTTGAGGTCGAGCAGTACTTC. Translating it yields CASVREVGVEVEQYF. The chain joins TRBV28 to TRBJ2-7; no clear D. The CDR3 has 15 residues. Germline V lookup: CDR1 MDHEN, CDR2 SYDVKM. V lost 8 bases and J 6 bases, leaving 23 bases between the germline ends. The full variable domain, in which reference TRBV28 and TRBJ2-7 provide the parts outside the CDR3, is DVKVTQSSRYLVKRTGEKVFLECVQDMDHENMFWYRQDPGLGLRLIYFSYDVKMKEKGDIPEGYSVSREKKERFSLILESASTNQTSMYLCASVREVGVEVEQYFGPGTRLTVT.